This T cell receptor (beta chain) was identified in a study of blood T cell repertoires in COVID-19. Across the whole study: Sources were T cells, B-cell-depleted T cells, or PBMCs; the material itself was cDNA or gDNA.

The data were produced by immunoSEQ multiplex PCR, yet TCRdb's version contains in-frame clones alone and is incomplete. Of 100,000 or so clones in the sample, roughly 81% were seen once. Germline lookup yields CDR1 SGHAT and CDR2 FQNNGV. The length of the CDR3 is 11 residues. V shed 5 bases and J shed 9 bases, with 10 bases lying between them. The sequenced material came from peripheral blood. The chain has TRBV11-2 and TRBJ1-2; no definite D call. The clonotype was recovered from a man aged 40-49 years with active or convalescent COVID-19. CDR3 nucleotides: TGTGCCAGCAGCACCCTAGTTAGCTACACCTTC. It specifies CASSTLVSYTF. Full variable domain (rest looked up from reference TRBV11-2 and TRBJ1-2): EAGVAQSPRYKIIEKRQSVAFWCNPISGHATLYWYQQILGQGPKLLIQFQNNGVVDDSQLPKDRFSAERLKGVDSTLKIQPAKLEDSAVYLCASSTLVSYTFGSGTRLTVV.